Listed here are 26 T cell receptor beta chains from one sample, sequenced in a study of T cell responses to AZD1222 COVID-19 vaccine. Generated by immunoSEQ multiplex PCR, the TCRdb table keeps only in-frame clones and is missing some. The sample table sets out more than 110,000 clones. Sequencing input: peripheral blood. The source is an adult in good health.

The chain links TRBV19 to TRBJ1-3; unclear D gene. The CDR3 totals 16 residues. CDR1 and CDR2 from the germline V gene are LNHDA and SQIVND (reference sequence). Trimming pared 0 bases from V and 0 bases from J, leaving 9 bases between. CDR3 DNA sequence: TGTGCCAGTAGTATAGACGGAGACCGCTCTGGAAACACCATATATTTT. Translating gives CASSIDGDRSGNTIYF.

This sequence joins TRBV5-1 and TRBJ1-1; 7 bases are a match to TRBD1. Losses at the gene ends were 2 bases for V and 0 bases for J; bases not matched to a gene: 4. The CDR3 extends over 15 amino acids. CDR1 and CDR2 from the germline V gene are SGHRS and YFSETQ. The CDR3 sequence: CASSFRTGMNTEAFF. CDR3 nucleotides: TGCGCCAGCAGCTTCAGGACAGGCATGAACACTGAAGCTTTCTTT.

The chain couples TRBV6-2 or TRBV6-3 to TRBJ2-7, with 8 bases matching TRBD1. The CDR3 runs 16 residues. The junction had 15 bases not matched to a gene; V was cut back by 5 bases and J by 6 bases. Germline assignment: CDR1 MNHEY and CDR2 SVGEGT. The CDR3 loop is CASSRPRGRGFSEQYF. CDR3 sequence (DNA): TGTGCCAGCAGTCGACCCAGGGGGCGCGGGTTTAGCGAGCAGTACTTC.

In DNA, the CDR3 is TGTGCCAGCATCGGGACATCCACTCGCGGGGAAGCTAACTATGGCTACACCTTC. It codes for CASIGTSTRGEANYGYTF. The rearrangement uses TRBV6-4 and TRBJ1-2; D is perhaps TRBD1 (6 bases). Trimming took 7 bases from V and 0 from J, leaving 24 bases between them. CDR3 size: 18 residues. The germline V gene has CDR1 MRHNA and CDR2 SNTAGT.

The chain employs TRBV12-3 or TRBV12-4 and TRBJ1-6; D ambiguous. V was clipped by 2 bases and J by 5 bases, with 1 base between them. This CDR3 contains 12 residues. The CDR3 DNA reads as TGTGCCAGCAGTTTAAATAATTCACCCCTCCACTTT. This sequence encodes CASSLNNSPLHF.

This rearrangement joins TRBV4-2 to TRBJ1-1; no firm D call. Germline V gene lookup returns CDR1 LGHNA and CDR2 YNFKEQ. V was cut by 1 base and J by 3 bases, with 9 bases left in between. CDR3 length equals 14 residues. DNA of the CDR3: TGTGCCAGCAGCCAAGTTTCCGGACACACTGAAGCTTTCTTT. Translation gives CASSQVSGHTEAFF.

The chain combines TRBV7-3 with TRBJ1-1; D may be TRBD1 (6 bases). The length of the CDR3 is 13 residues. Germline CDR1 is SGHTA and CDR2 is FQGTGA. V lost 3 bases and J 3 bases, leaving 8 bases between the germline ends. CDR3 region: CASSFDRYTEAFF. Written as DNA, the CDR3 is TGTGCCAGCAGCTTCGACAGGTACACTGAAGCTTTCTTT.

The V and J genes are TRBV30 and TRBJ1-5, with D hard to call. Between the trimmed V and J ends, which lost 3 bases and 6 bases, there was a span of 12 bases. The germline CDR1 and CDR2 sequences are GTSNPN and SVGIG (reference sequence). CDR3 length: 13 residues. CDR3 residues: CAWSSRGGQPQHF. CDR3 DNA: TGTGCCTGGAGCAGCAGAGGTGGTCAGCCCCAGCATTTT.

The CDR3 DNA sequence: TGCAGCGTTGAATCCGCCTATGGCTACACCTTC. Its translation: CSVESAYGYTF. V usage is TRBV29-1 and J usage is TRBJ1-2; no clear D. CDR1 and CDR2 from the germline V gene are SQVTM and ANQGSEA. The CDR3 totals 11 residues. V lost 2 bases and J lost 4, with 5 bases in between.

The chain employs TRBV5-6 and TRBJ1-2; 7 bases match TRBD1. V gave up 1 base and J gave up 2 bases; unmatched junction bases: 8. The CDR3 has 16 amino acids. The germline CDR1 and CDR2 sequences are SGHDT and YYEEEE. Here the CDR3 DNA reads TGTGCCAGCAGCTTGTTAAGACAGGGAGGGAACTATGGCTACACCTTC. Its protein product is CASSLLRQGGNYGYTF.

This sequence joins TRBV15 and TRBJ2-2; 12 bases line up with TRBD1. Germline-derived CDR1 and CDR2 are LNHNV and YYDKDF (reference sequence). After removal of 3 bases from V and 7 bases from J, the junction contained 9 bases not matched to a gene. The CDR3 has 17 residues. The CDR3 region is CATSRHGDRGPVGELFF. In nucleotides, the CDR3 is TGTGCCACCAGCAGGCATGGGGACAGGGGGCCTGTCGGGGAGCTGTTTTTT.

This sequence joins TRBV6-5 and TRBJ1-2; D is unresolved. In germline, CDR1 is MNHEY, CDR2 SVGAGI. This CDR3 has 12 residues. The CDR3 spells CASGGVVYGYTF. CDR3 in DNA: TGTGCGAGCGGCGGGGTGGTCTATGGCTACACCTTC.

The rearrangement uses TRBV7-2 and TRBJ1-1, with 11 bases aligning to TRBD1. This CDR3 comprises 16 residues. Germline CDR1 reads SGHTA; CDR2 reads FQGNSA. The trim removed 5 bases at V and 4 bases at J, leaving 9 bases unmatched. CDR3 DNA sequence: TGTGCCAGCAGCCGTCGGGACAGGGGGTCGGGCACTGAAGCTTTCTTT. Protein product: CASSRRDRGSGTEAFF. Together with reference TRBV7-2 and TRBJ1-1, the CDR3 gives the full variable domain: GAGVSQSPSNKVTEKGKDVELRCDPISGHTALYWYRQSLGQGLEFLIYFQGNSAPDKSGLPSDRFSAERTGGSVSTLTIQRTQQEDSAVYLCASSRRDRGSGTEAFFGQGTRLTVV.

The chain recombines TRBV11-3 with TRBJ2-3; TRBD2 is a possible D gene (6 bases). V was trimmed by 7 bases and J by 0 bases, leaving 20 bases between them. The CDR3 runs 17 residues. Germline V lookup: CDR1 SGHNT, CDR2 YENEEA. The CDR3 DNA is TGTGCCAGCACCGCGGTGAGGGGCGGGGCTAGCACAGATACGCAGTATTTT. Protein: CASTAVRGGASTDTQYF.

This chain uses TRBV7-5 with TRBJ1-2. TRBV7-5 counts as a pseudogene. The CDR3 runs to 14 residues. CDR3 protein: CASPASGQNYGYTF. CDR3 DNA sequence: TGTGCCAGCCCTGCTAGCGGACAGAACTATGGCTACACCTTC.

The chain has TRBV5-1 and TRBJ2-2; possibly TRBD1 or TRBD2 for D (6 bases each). The CDR3 is made up of 17 amino acids. V lost 0 bases to trimming and J lost 7 bases, with 19 bases between them. Germline-derived CDR1 and CDR2 are SGHRS and YFSETQ. The CDR3, as DNA: TGCGCCAGCAGCTTGGCTATCTCGGGGGCCGACATCGGGGAGCTGTTTTTT. This encodes CASSLAISGADIGELFF.

The rearrangement links TRBV5-1 to TRBJ1-2; D not certain. The germline V and J ends were trimmed by 0 bases and 6 bases, with 15 bases remaining between them. The CDR3 is made up of 15 amino acids. The V gene's germline CDR1 is SGHRS and CDR2 YFSETQ. The CDR3 loop is CASSLARPTIDGYTF. The CDR3 DNA reads as TGCGCCAGCAGCTTGGCCAGACCGACGATCGATGGCTACACCTTC.

The V and J genes are TRBV6-5 and TRBJ2-5; D may be TRBD1 or TRBD2 (5 bases each). The CDR3 length is 14 residues. With 4 bases removed from V and 1 base from J, the gap between germline ends came to 10 bases. Germline CDR1 and CDR2: MNHEY and SVGAGI. The CDR3 region is CASSSGRIQETQYF. The CDR3 bases are TGTGCCAGCAGTTCGGGACGGATCCAAGAGACCCAGTACTTC.

The chain couples TRBV14 to TRBJ2-3; 7 nucleotides match TRBD2. Per the germline V gene, CDR1 is SGHDN and CDR2 is FVKESK. CDR3 length equals 16 residues. The V gene end was trimmed by 0 bases and the J gene end by 5 bases; junction bases not matched to a gene: 8. The CDR3 nucleotides read TGTGCCAGCAGCCAAGATGGGCCGCGCGGGAGAGATACGCAGTATTTT. Residues: CASSQDGPRGRDTQYF. The full variable domain, its missing parts supplied by reference TRBV14 and TRBJ2-3, is EAGVTQFPSHSVIEKGQTVTLRCDPISGHDNLYWYRRVMGKEIKFLLHFVKESKQDESGMPNNRFLAERTGGTYSTLKVQPAELEDSGVYFCASSQDGPRGRDTQYFGPGTRLTVL.

The chain links TRBV27 to TRBJ1-1, with TRBD1 as a possible D gene (5 bases). The CDR3 spans 15 residues. Germline CDR1 and CDR2: MNHEY and SMNVEV (reference sequence). V was shortened by 1 base and J by 1 base, with 10 bases between the two germline ends. Here the CDR3 reads CASSLLGGPNTEAFF. In nucleotides, the CDR3 is TGTGCCAGCAGTTTATTGGGGGGACCGAACACTGAAGCTTTCTTT.

The V and J genes are TRBV11-2 and TRBJ1-2; D not certain. Looked up from germline, CDR1 is SGHAT and CDR2 is FQNNGV. With 4 bases removed from V and 6 bases from J, the gap between germline ends came to 9 bases. This CDR3 has 12 amino acids. The CDR3: CASSSDGHGYTF. The DNA of the CDR3 is TGTGCCAGCAGCTCTGACGGTCATGGCTACACCTTC.

The chain employs TRBV30 and TRBJ2-2; 7 bases fit TRBD2. Losses at the gene ends were 2 bases for V and 5 bases for J; bases not matched to a gene: 2. In germline, CDR1 is GTSNPN, CDR2 SVGIG (reference sequence). The CDR3 covers 13 residues. The CDR3 reads CAWSFGGTGELFF. DNA for the CDR3: TGTGCCTGGAGTTTCGGGGGGACCGGGGAGCTGTTTTTT.

The genes are TRBV3-1 (or the pseudogene TRBV3-2) and TRBJ1-6; 9 bases align to TRBD1. This CDR3 comprises 15 residues. The junction had 2 bases not matched to a gene; V was cut back by 1 base and J by 7 bases. Germline V CDR1 and CDR2: LGHDT, YNNKEL (reference sequence). The CDR3 region has the DNA TGTGCCAGCAGCCAAGGCGACAGGGGGAATTCACCCCTCCACTTT. It codes for CASSQGDRGNSPLHF.

The V gene is TRBV27, the J gene TRBJ2-2; 9 nucleotides line up with TRBD1. Trimming removed 4 bases from V and 5 bases from J; junction bases left unmatched: 8. Germline lookup yields CDR1 MNHEY and CDR2 SMNVEV (reference sequence). The CDR3 consists of 16 residues. CDR3 amino acids: CASSSLWTGETGELFF. DNA for the CDR3: TGTGCCAGCAGTTCCCTCTGGACAGGGGAAACCGGGGAGCTGTTTTTT.

The V and J genes are TRBV19 and TRBJ1-4, with D tentatively TRBD1 (6 bases). The V end lost 2 bases, the J end lost 7 bases, and 14 bases lay between the germline ends. The length of the CDR3 is 15 residues. Germline CDR1 is LNHDA and CDR2 is SQIVND (reference sequence). The CDR3 DNA is TGTGCCAGTAGTATAAGGCCAGGGGTTGGTGAAAAACTGTTTTTT. Its translation: CASSIRPGVGEKLFF.

The V call is TRBV6-5, the J call TRBJ1-6; no clear D. Germline V CDR1 and CDR2: MNHEY, SVGAGI. The CDR3 length is 15 residues. The V end was cut by 4 bases, the J end by 6 bases, with 13 bases between. CDR3 nucleotides: TGTGCCAGCAGTTCCCTCCTGGACCGTAATTCACCCCTCCACTTT. This translates into CASSSLLDRNSPLHF.